This is a list of T cell receptor beta chains from one sample in a study of cytomegalovirus exposure and HLA in healthy donors. Assay: immunoSEQ multiplex PCR; the TCRdb copy retains only in-frame clones and omits some. This table has about 100,000 clones, about 75% appearing once. The sample taken for sequencing was PBMCs. These receptors were collected from a woman under 30 in good health and CMV-seropositive. Both conserved end residues are part of each CDR3. D genes are given only for firm matches. Some rows mark clone size as missing; the rest say once, few, many or name a class of expanded clone.

>TRBD1|.|TRBV6-5|TRBJ2-7
TGTGCCAGCAGTTACTCGCGGGACAGGTACCACGAGCAGTACTTC
CASSYSRDRYHEQYF
>.|.|TRBV2|TRBJ2-3
TGTGCCAGCAGTGTCCAGGGTATCACAGATACGCAGTATTTT
CASSVQGITDTQYF
>TRBD1|.|TRBV9|TRBJ2-1
TGTGCCAGCAGCCTTTCGGGACAGGGGCTTTCGGGGCAGTTCTTC
CASSLSGQGLSGQFF
>.|once|TRBV14|TRBJ2-5
TGTGCCAGCAGCCCGCTCGACAGGTTACAAGAGACCCAGTACTTC
CASSPLDRLQETQYF
>.|.|TRBV9|TRBJ1-2
TGTGCCAGCAGCCCGCGCCTGAGTCAGCTCGTCTACAATGCGGTGACGTATGGCTACACCTTC
CASSPRLSQLVYNAVTYGYTF
>TRBD1|.|TRBV13|TRBJ1-6
TGTGCCAGCAGTTCCCGGACAGGTGATTCACCCCTCCACTTT
CASSSRTGDSPLHF
>.|.|TRBV18|TRBJ2-3
TGTGCCAGCTCACCACGTGAGGGAGGTAGCACAGATACGCAGTATTTT
CASSPREGGSTDTQYF
>.|.|TRBV10-1|TRBJ1-5
TGCGCCAGCAGTGTCACAGTCGGCCAGCCCCAGCATTTT
CASSVTVGQPQHF
>.|.|TRBV2|TRBJ2-7
TGTGCCAGCAGAGGGACTGGGTTTGGCGAGCAGTACTTC
CASRGTGFGEQYF
>TRBD1|.|TRBV9|TRBJ2-7
TGTGCCAGCAGCTCATTCCCGGGGACAGATGCCTACGAGCAGTACTTC
CASSSFPGTDAYEQYF
>TRBD1|few|TRBV10-3|TRBJ1-5
TGTGCCATCAGTGAGTCGAACAGGGGTGTCAATCAGCCCCAGCATTTT
CAISESNRGVNQPQHF
>.|.|TRBV6-1|TRBJ1-5
TGTGCCAGCAGTGAATTCCATTTGGGGGGAATTCCTCAGCCCCAGCATTTT
CASSEFHLGGIPQPQHF
>.|.|TRBV11-3|TRBJ2-1
TGTGCCAGCAGCTTCCTAGTGAGCTCCTACAATGAGCAGTTCTTC
CASSFLVSSYNEQFF
>TRBD2|.|TRBV6-4|TRBJ2-1
TGTGCCAGCAGTGTACTAGCGGGAGGCAATGAGCAGTTCTTC
CASSVLAGGNEQFF
>TRBD2|.|TRBV4-1|TRBJ2-1
TGCGCCAGCAGCCATTCCACCTCCTACGCGGGAGCTGAGTTCTTC
CASSHSTSYAGAEFF
>TRBD2|.|TRBV7-9|TRBJ2-7
TGTGCCAGCAGCTCCCGCGGGGGGGGCTACGAGCAGTACTTC
CASSSRGGGYEQYF
>.|few|TRBV5-1|TRBJ2-7
TGCGCCAGCAGTGTTTCAGGCACCTACGAGCAGTACTTC
CASSVSGTYEQYF
>.|once|TRBV11-3|TRBJ2-1
TGTGCCAGCAGCACCTCGCGCTCCGAGCAGTTCTTC
CASSTSRSEQFF
>.|.|TRBV27|TRBJ1-2
TGTGCCAGCCGGGTTGCAGGGAACTATGGCTACACCTTC
CASRVAGNYGYTF
>.|.|TRBV19|TRBJ2-3
TGTGCCAGTAGATCGGGGACTCACGACACAGATACGCAGTATTTT
CASRSGTHDTDTQYF
>TRBD1|.|TRBV28|TRBJ2-7
TGTGCCAGCAGCGGGACAGGGATCTCCTACGAGCAGTACTTC
CASSGTGISYEQYF
>.|.|TRBV28|TRBJ1-2
TGTGCCAGCAGTTTACCTCGACCGGGGGGCTATGGCTACACCTTC
CASSLPRPGGYGYTF
>.|.|TRBV28|TRBJ1-1
TGTGCCAGCAGCCTTGATACCGGGACAACTGTTAATCTTTTCTTT
CASSLDTGTTVNLFF
>TRBD1|.|TRBV7-9|TRBJ1-1
TGTGCCAGCAGCCCAGGGACAGGGGGAGCGAACACTGAAGCTTTCTTT
CASSPGTGGANTEAFF
>TRBD1|few|TRBV7-2|TRBJ2-3
TGTGCCAGCAGCCTTGGACAGGGCACAGATACGCAGTATTTT
CASSLGQGTDTQYF
>.|.|TRBV5-1|TRBJ2-5
TGCGCCAGCAGCCCGGACACCCAAGAGACCCAGTACTTC
CASSPDTQETQYF
>.|once|TRBV10-3|TRBJ1-1
TGTGCCATCAGAGGGGTAAACACTGAAGCTTTCTTT
CAIRGVNTEAFF
>TRBD2|once|TRBV29-1|TRBJ2-7
TGCAGCGTCCTCGCTAGCGGGAGTCACGAGCAGTACTTC
CSVLASGSHEQYF
>TRBD1|.|TRBV6-1|TRBJ1-5
TGTGCCAGCAGCGCCGGGACAGTCTCTAATCAGCCCCAGCATTTT
CASSAGTVSNQPQHF
>.|few|TRBV5-1|TRBJ2-7
TGCGCCAGCAGCTTGGAGGGCCGGGGGACGGAGCAGTACTTC
CASSLEGRGTEQYF
>TRBD2|.|TRBV28|TRBJ2-1
TGTGCCAGCAGTTTAAGCGCTAGCGGGAAGGGCAATGAGCAGTTCTTC
CASSLSASGKGNEQFF
>.|once|TRBV4-3|TRBJ2-7
TGCGCCAGCAGCCAAGATAGTCACGGCGAGCAGTACTTC
CASSQDSHGEQYF
>TRBD2|.|TRBV12-5|TRBJ2-5
TGTGCTAGTGGTCCTAGCGGGAGGGCCCCAGTTTTTCTGGACCAAGAGACCCAGTACTTC
CASGPSGRAPVFLDQETQYF
>TRBD2|.|TRBV28|TRBJ2-7
TGTGCCAGTCGGGACTACCACTACGAGCAGTACTTC
CASRDYHYEQYF
>.|few|TRBV29-1|TRBJ2-1
TGCAGCGTTGAGGAAGGCGGGAAGAATGAGCAGTTCTTC
CSVEEGGKNEQFF
>TRBD2|.|TRBV11-1|TRBJ2-7
TGTGCCAGCAGCTTATACGGGGGGTCCTACGAGCAGTACTTC
CASSLYGGSYEQYF
>TRBD1|.|TRBV5-4|TRBJ1-3
TGTGCCAGCAGCGCGGGGACAGAAGGAAACACCATATATTTT
CASSAGTEGNTIYF
>.|.|TRBV27|TRBJ2-2
TGTGCCAGCAGTTTAGATGCGAGGGGGGAGCTGTTTTTT
CASSLDARGELFF
>TRBD1|.|TRBV18|TRBJ2-2
TGTGCCAGCTCAAGCTCCGGGACAGGGATCACCGGGGAGCTGTTTTTT
CASSSSGTGITGELFF
>.|.|TRBV5-1|TRBJ2-3
TGCGCCAGCAGCTTGGTGGGCGAAACAGATACGCAGTATTTT
CASSLVGETDTQYF
>.|.|TRBV28|TRBJ1-1
TGTGCCAGCAGTTTAAGGGGTTGGACAGAAGCTTTCTTT
CASSLRGWTEAFF
>.|.|TRBV5-4|TRBJ1-1
TGTGCCAGCAGCCGCAGGGACACTGAAGCTTTCTTT
CASSRRDTEAFF
>.|.|TRBV7-9|TRBJ2-1
TGTGCCAGCAGCGCTCTAGCGTCCCACAATGAGCAGTTCTTC
CASSALASHNEQFF
>TRBD1|.|TRBV29-1|TRBJ1-5
TGCAGCGTTGCGGGACAGTCTAATCAGCCCCAGCATTTT
CSVAGQSNQPQHF
>TRBD2|.|TRBV4-3|TRBJ2-3
TGCGCCAGCAGCCAAGCAACTAGCGGGAGGGCCGGGGGCACAGATACGCAGTATTTT
CASSQATSGRAGGTDTQYF
>TRBD1|.|TRBV9|TRBJ2-1
TGTGCCAGCAGCACCTCGACAGGGTTATCCTACAATGAGCAGTTCTTC
CASSTSTGLSYNEQFF
>TRBD1|.|TRBV6-1|TRBJ1-2
TGTGCCAGCAGTGAAGATGGGACAGGGCGGTATGGCTACACCTTC
CASSEDGTGRYGYTF
>.|.|TRBV6-5|TRBJ1-2
TGTGCCAGCAGCCGGAGCTTGAACTATGGCTACACCTTC
CASSRSLNYGYTF
>TRBD2|few|TRBV7-2|TRBJ2-7
TGTGCCAGCACACCCCCCGGAGGGAGGGAGTCCTACGAGCAGTACTTC
CASTPPGGRESYEQYF
>TRBD2|.|TRBV5-1|TRBJ2-3
TGCGCCAGCAGCGCGGGACTAGCGGGAGTGGGAATCCCAGATACGCAGTATTTT
CASSAGLAGVGIPDTQYF
>.|.|TRBV15|TRBJ2-1
TGTGCCACTACACAGACCCGTAGCTCCTACAATGAGCAGTTCTTC
CATTQTRSSYNEQFF
>.|.|TRBV4-2|TRBJ2-7
TGTGCCAGCAGCCAAGATCTTGGGCGGGGCCGCTACGAGCAGTACTTC
CASSQDLGRGRYEQYF
>.|.|TRBV6-5|TRBJ1-3
TGTGCCAGCAGCTACGGCCGCTCTGGAAACACCATATATTTT
CASSYGRSGNTIYF
>TRBD2|.|TRBV29-1|TRBJ2-5
TGCAGCGTCACGCGCGTGGGGGGGGGCCTGCGGGAGGGCCCTCGAGAGACCCAGTACTTC
CSVTRVGGGLREGPRETQYF
>.|.|TRBV5-8|TRBJ1-2
TGTGCCAGCAGCTTACCCCCACAGGGTTGGGACTATGGCTACACCTTC
CASSLPPQGWDYGYTF
>.|.|TRBV7-8|TRBJ1-5
TGTGCCAGCAGCTCTAACAGGGAAGGCTATCAGCCCCAGCATTTT
CASSSNREGYQPQHF
>.|.|TRBV7-9|TRBJ1-2
TGTGCCAGCAGCAAAATGCGGCCCGAGGGCTACACCTTC
CASSKMRPEGYTF